A single sample gave rise to the 19 T cell receptor beta chains below, sequenced in a study of high-grade serous ovarian cancer treatment subgroups. The protocol was immunoSEQ multiplex PCR, while the TCRdb copy is restricted to in-frame clones and leaves out a portion. The sample records roughly 29,000 clones, roughly four fifths being singletons. Tumor tissue was taken before any definitive surgery or chemotherapy was given. Sequenced input: tumor tissue. The receptors were gathered from a human donor with high-grade serous ovarian cancer.

The rearrangement links TRBV6-1 to TRBJ2-3; a weak D match, TRBD2 (5 bases). CDR3 length equals 14 residues. Germline V gene data show CDR1 as MNHNS and CDR2 as SASEGT. The ends were cut back, 2 bases at V and 3 bases at J, with 9 bases in the middle. This chain's CDR3 is CASSETWRTDTQYF. The CDR3 DNA is TGTGCCAGCAGTGAAACGTGGAGGACAGATACGCAGTATTTT.

This clone turned up a few times. The V gene is TRBV7-2, the J gene TRBJ2-7, with a possible D match to TRBD1 (6 bases). Germline CDR1 and CDR2: SGHTA and FQGNSA. Deletions cut 2 bases from V and 3 bases from J, with 8 bases between. The CDR3 has 13 amino acids. CDR3 residues: CASSLNRDYEQYF. The CDR3 DNA reads as TGTGCCAGCAGCTTAAACAGGGACTACGAGCAGTACTTC.

The chain uses TRBV7-8 and TRBJ1-1; D unresolved. Germline V gene lookup returns CDR1 SGHVS and CDR2 FQNEAQ. The CDR3 length is 12 residues. V lost 2 bases and J 3 bases, leaving 4 bases between the germline ends. CDR3 residues: CASSLLDTEAFF. The DNA of the CDR3 is TGTGCCAGCAGCTTATTGGACACTGAAGCTTTCTTT.

The chain links TRBV30 to TRBJ2-5; 7 nucleotides align to TRBD1. This CDR3 comprises 14 residues. The germline CDR1 and CDR2 sequences are GTSNPN and SVGIG (reference sequence). V was clipped by 2 bases and J by 7 bases; unmatched bases: 10. CDR3 region: CAWSFVTGMGTQYF. CDR3 sequence (DNA): TGTGCCTGGAGTTTCGTGACAGGGATGGGGACCCAGTACTTC.

This chain links TRBV28 with TRBJ2-3; 8 positions agree with TRBD2. Trimming cost V 2 bases and J 5 bases; bases outside gene matches: 0. Germline CDR1 and CDR2: MDHEN and SYDVKM. The CDR3 runs 13 residues. Here the CDR3 reads CASSLAGGDTQYF. DNA for the CDR3: TGTGCCAGCAGTTTAGCGGGAGGAGATACGCAGTATTTT.

In nucleotides, the CDR3 is TGCGCCAGCACCACAGGACGTTTCCCTGGGGCCAACGTCCTGACTTTC. It is translated as CASTTGRFPGANVLTF. The rearrangement joins TRBV5-1 to TRBJ2-6; TRBD1 might be the D (5 bases). CDR3 length equals 16 residues. Trimming shortened V by 6 bases and J by 2 bases, and 15 bases separated the two germline ends. The germline gives CDR1 SGHRS, CDR2 YFSETQ. Filled out from reference TRBV5-1 and TRBJ2-6, the complete variable domain reads KAGVTQTPRYLIKTRGQQVTLSCSPISGHRSVSWYQQTPGQGLQFLFEYFSETQRNKGNFPGRFSGRQFSNSRSEMNVSTLELGDSALYLCASTTGRFPGANVLTFGAGSRLTVL.

This sequence joins TRBV6-1 and TRBJ2-6; D is perhaps TRBD1 or TRBD2 (6 bases each). CDR1 is MNHNS and CDR2 is SASEGT in the germline V gene. CDR3 length: 15 residues. Trimming took 3 bases from V and 12 from J, leaving 18 bases between them. CDR3: CASSEGGWVFSVLTF. The DNA of the CDR3 is TGTGCCAGCAGTGAGGGGGGCTGGGTCTTCTCCGTCCTGACTTTC.

The V call is TRBV6-1, the J call TRBJ2-2; 10 bases line up with TRBD2. The junction had 7 bases not matched to a gene; V was cut back by 2 bases and J by 4 bases. In germline, CDR1 is MNHNS, CDR2 SASEGT. This CDR3 region has 17 residues. The CDR3 bases are TGTGCCAGCAGTGAATACCCCCCTAGCGGGGGCACCGGGGAGCTGTTTTTT. The encoded protein is CASSEYPPSGGTGELFF.

The CDR3 region has the DNA TGCAGCGTTGAAGAGGGGACAGGGGAGGACTACGAGCAGTACTTC. Protein product: CSVEEGTGEDYEQYF. The chain has TRBV29-1 and TRBJ2-5, with 10 bases aligning to TRBD1. Matching the DNA end better, TRBJ2-7 makes the J call doubtful. Germline V lookup: CDR1 SQVTM, CDR2 ANQGSEA. This CDR3 comprises 15 residues.

The gene calls are TRBV15 and TRBJ1-6, with D hard to call. Germline assignment: CDR1 LNHNV and CDR2 YYDKDF (reference sequence). The CDR3 contains 16 residues. V shed 0 bases and J shed 0 bases, with 6 bases lying between them. CDR3 sequence: CATSRDVSSYNSPLHF. In DNA, the CDR3 is TGTGCCACCAGCAGAGATGTGAGCTCCTATAATTCACCCCTCCACTTT.

This chain uses TRBV10-2 with TRBJ2-7, with a weak D call TRBD1 (6 bases). The CDR3 totals 12 residues. With 6 bases removed from V and 4 bases from J, the gap between germline ends came to 10 bases. Per the germline V gene, CDR1 is WSHSY and CDR2 is SAAADI. The CDR3 sequence is CASRGAGYEQYF. Here the CDR3 DNA reads TGCGCCAGCAGGGGGGCAGGGTACGAGCAGTACTTC.

The rearrangement links TRBV29-1 to TRBJ1-2; D call uncertain. CDR3 size: 10 residues. CDR1 and CDR2 (germline): SQVTM, ANQGSEA. V lost 2 bases to trimming and J lost 8 bases, with 6 bases between them. CDR3 region: CSVERNGYTF. Here the CDR3 DNA reads TGCAGCGTTGAAAGGAACGGCTACACCTTC. Variable domain in full (rest from reference TRBV29-1 and TRBJ1-2): SAVISQKPSRDICQRGTSLTIQCQVDSQVTMMFWYRQQPGQSLTLIATANQGSEATYESGFVIDKFPISRPNLTFSTLTVSNMSPEDSSIYLCSVERNGYTFGSGTRLTVV.

The chain couples TRBV5-1 to TRBJ2-1; D gene uncertain. Germline CDR1 is SGHRS and CDR2 is YFSETQ. The CDR3 loop spans 12 amino acids. The V end lost 4 bases, the J end lost 7 bases, and 9 bases lay between the germline ends. The CDR3 DNA sequence: TGCGCCAGCAGCGTAACAACGAATGAGCAGTTCTTC. It translates to CASSVTTNEQFF.

The V gene is TRBV18, the J gene TRBJ2-3, with D maybe TRBD2 (6 bases). Trimming removed 3 bases from V and 1 base from J, with 17 bases in between. The length of the CDR3 is 17 residues. Per germline, CDR1 KGHSH and CDR2 LQKENI. The chain's CDR3 is CASSPSEGSGRTDTQYF. In DNA, the CDR3 is TGTGCCAGCTCACCGTCAGAGGGGAGCGGGCGCACAGATACGCAGTATTTT.

This chain links TRBV5-4 with TRBJ1-6; tentatively, D is TRBD1 (6 bases). The CDR3 runs to 18 residues. V was trimmed by 4 bases and J by 0 bases, leaving 17 bases between them. CDR1 SGHNT and CDR2 YYREEE come from the germline V gene (reference sequence). CDR3 coding DNA: TGTGCCAGCAGCGGACAGTCTCCCTTAAGCTCCTATAATTCACCCCTCCACTTT. Translating it yields CASSGQSPLSSYNSPLHF.

V is TRBV5-6 and J is TRBJ2-5, with D unclear. Germline CDR1 SGHDT, CDR2 YYEEEE. V lost 0 bases to trimming and J lost 3 bases, with 6 bases between them. This CDR3 has 13 amino acids. The CDR3 spells CASSLVLEETQYF. In DNA, the CDR3 is TGTGCCAGCAGCTTGGTGTTAGAAGAGACCCAGTACTTC.

This rearrangement joins TRBV28 to TRBJ2-7; no firm D call. The ends were cut back, 4 bases at V and 2 bases at J, with 21 bases in the middle. This CDR3 contains 17 residues. Germline CDR1 and CDR2: MDHEN and SYDVKM. Written as DNA, the CDR3 is TGTGCCAGCAGTTCTTTAGCTCCAAGGCGGCCGACCTACGAGCAGTACTTC. This gives the protein CASSSLAPRRPTYEQYF.

This clone is a singleton in its sample. The chain couples TRBV19 to TRBJ2-7; D is possibly TRBD1 or TRBD2 (6 bases each). CDR3 size: 16 residues. Germline V gives CDR1 LNHDA, CDR2 SQIVND (reference sequence). The V gene lost 5 bases and the J gene lost 3 bases, with 20 bases spanning the gap. CDR3: CASSSSRGQGIYEQYF. CDR3 coding DNA: TGTGCCAGTAGTTCGTCCCGGGGGCAGGGGATCTACGAGCAGTACTTC.

This chain connects TRBV18 to TRBJ1-2; perhaps TRBD1 as D (5 bases). The CDR3 sequence is 16 residues long. V lost 8 bases to trimming and J lost 0 bases, with 19 bases between them. Looked up from germline, CDR1 is KGHSH and CDR2 is LQKENI. CDR3 loop: CASHQLPGPANYGYTF. CDR3 nucleotides: TGTGCCAGCCACCAACTACCGGGACCCGCTAACTATGGCTACACCTTC.